The 8 T cell receptor beta chains listed next were all sequenced from one sample in a study of CXCR3-negative and CXCR3-positive naive CD8 T cells. Each TRB cDNA library was prepared by 5' RACE (with UMI labels). TCRdb reprocessed the 5' RACE reads and keeps a single row for each CDR3 protein, giving no DNA. The sample includes 48,000 or so distinct CDR3 sequences. Sequenced sample: memory CD8+ T cells from blood. Receptor source: a human donor in good health. Some clones in this sample may be carry-over from other donors' samples.

This chain connects TRBV5-1 to TRBJ2-7; TCRdb calls TRBD1, which cannot be checked without DNA. Germline values: CDR1 SGHRS, CDR2 YFSETQ. The CDR3 is made up of 14 amino acids. The CDR3 spells CASSLETDFYEQYF.

J is TRBJ2-5 and V is TRBV27; TCRdb calls TRBD1, which cannot be checked without DNA. There are 14 residues in the CDR3. Germline V gene lookup returns CDR1 MNHEY and CDR2 SMNVEV (reference sequence). CDR3 amino acids: CASSSPIGLGAQYF.

This chain connects TRBV29-1 to TRBJ2-6; TCRdb selects TRBD1, and the lack of DNA leaves this call unchecked. Germline-derived CDR1 and CDR2 are SQVTM and ANQGSEA. CDR3 size: 16 residues. The CDR3 sequence: CSVWTGVYSGANVLTF.

The chain is built from TRBV4-1 and TRBJ2-5; checking the TCRdb D call of TRBD2 is not possible without DNA. Germline-derived CDR1 and CDR2 are MGHRA and YSYEKL. The CDR3 runs to 16 residues. The CDR3 sequence is CASSQESSGGEETQYF.

In terms of frequency, this clonotype is medium-sized. This sequence joins TRBV20-1 and TRBJ2-7; TCRdb designates TRBD1, a call that cannot be tested without DNA. The CDR3 sequence is 16 residues long. Germline CDR1 is DFQATT and CDR2 is SNEGSKA (reference sequence). The CDR3 loop reads CSARDLGTGDSYEQYF.

V and J are TRBV29-1 and TRBJ2-2; TCRdb designates TRBD2, a call that cannot be tested without DNA. This CDR3 has 14 residues. Germline assignment: CDR1 SQVTM and CDR2 ANQGSEA. CDR3 in amino acids: CSVVLGLFTGELFF.

The genes are TRBV11-2 and TRBJ2-1; TCRdb selects TRBD2, and the lack of DNA leaves this call unchecked. The CDR3 contains 16 residues. The V gene's germline CDR1 is SGHAT and CDR2 FQNNGV. This CDR3 reads CASSLVPRGEYNEQFF.

V is TRBV24-1 and J is TRBJ1-1; lacking DNA, the TRBD1 call made by TCRdb goes unchecked. The length of the CDR3 is 15 residues. Germline CDR1 KGHDR, CDR2 SFDVKD. The CDR3 reads CATSDPNQGNTEAFF.